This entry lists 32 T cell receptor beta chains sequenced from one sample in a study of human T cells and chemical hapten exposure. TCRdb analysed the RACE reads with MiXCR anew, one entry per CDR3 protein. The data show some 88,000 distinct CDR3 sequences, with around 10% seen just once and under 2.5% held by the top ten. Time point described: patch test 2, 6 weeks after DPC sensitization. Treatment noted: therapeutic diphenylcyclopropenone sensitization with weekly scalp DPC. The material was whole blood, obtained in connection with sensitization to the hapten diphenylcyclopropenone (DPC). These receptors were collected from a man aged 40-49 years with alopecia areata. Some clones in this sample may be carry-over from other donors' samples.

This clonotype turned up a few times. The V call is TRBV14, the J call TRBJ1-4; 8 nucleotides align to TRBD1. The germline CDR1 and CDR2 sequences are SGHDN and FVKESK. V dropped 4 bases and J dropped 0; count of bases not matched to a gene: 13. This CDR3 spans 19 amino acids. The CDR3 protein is CASSPWTGTYPATNEKLFF. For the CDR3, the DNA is TGTGCCAGCAGCCCCTGGACAGGGACATACCCCGCAACTAATGAAAAACTGTTTTTT.

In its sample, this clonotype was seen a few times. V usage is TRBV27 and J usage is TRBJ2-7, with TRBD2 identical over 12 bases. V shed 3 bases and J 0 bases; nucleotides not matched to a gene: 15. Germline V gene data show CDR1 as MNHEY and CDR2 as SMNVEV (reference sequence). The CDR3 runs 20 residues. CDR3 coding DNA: TGTGCCAGCAGTTTCCCCAGGCCTAGCGGGAGGGTTGACGGCTCCTACGAGCAGTACGTC. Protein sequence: CASSFPRPSGRVDGSYEQYV.

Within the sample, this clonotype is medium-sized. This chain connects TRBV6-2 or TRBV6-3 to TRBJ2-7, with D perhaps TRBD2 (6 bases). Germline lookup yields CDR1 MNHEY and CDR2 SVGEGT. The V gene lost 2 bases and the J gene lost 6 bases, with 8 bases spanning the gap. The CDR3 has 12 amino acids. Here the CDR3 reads CASSYQGGEQYV. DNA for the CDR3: TGTGCCAGCAGTTACCAGGGAGGCGAGCAGTACGTC.

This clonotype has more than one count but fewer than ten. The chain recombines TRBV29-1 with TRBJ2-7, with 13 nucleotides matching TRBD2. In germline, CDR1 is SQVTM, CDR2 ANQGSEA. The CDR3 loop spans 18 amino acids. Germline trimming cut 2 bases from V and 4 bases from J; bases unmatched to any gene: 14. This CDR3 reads CSVEKDVAGTSGMYEQYF. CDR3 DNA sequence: TGCAGCGTTGAAAAGGACGTGGCCGGGACTAGCGGGATGTACGAGCAGTACTTC.

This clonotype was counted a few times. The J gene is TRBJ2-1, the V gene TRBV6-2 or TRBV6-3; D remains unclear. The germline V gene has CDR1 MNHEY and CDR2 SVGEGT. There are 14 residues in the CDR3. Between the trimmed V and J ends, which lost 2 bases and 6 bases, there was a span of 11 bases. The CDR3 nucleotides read TGTGCCAGCAGTTACGTCCCTAAGGGCAATGAGCAGTTCTTC. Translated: CASSYVPKGNEQFF.

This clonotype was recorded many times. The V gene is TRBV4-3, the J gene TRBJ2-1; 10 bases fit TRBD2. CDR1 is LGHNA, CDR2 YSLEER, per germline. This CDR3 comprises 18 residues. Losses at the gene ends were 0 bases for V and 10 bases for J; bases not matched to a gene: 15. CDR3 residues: CASSQDNVGLAGAREQFF. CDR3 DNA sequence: TGCGCCAGCAGCCAAGATAATGTCGGGCTAGCGGGAGCGCGGGAGCAGTTCTTC.

This CDR3 reads CASSLTAGTNYGYTF. As DNA, the CDR3 is TGTGCCAGCAGCTTGACCGCCGGGACAAACTATGGCTACACCTTC. This rearrangement joins TRBV11-3 to TRBJ1-2; D perhaps matches TRBD1 (6 bases). The germline gives CDR1 SGHNT, CDR2 YENEEA. The CDR3 is 15 residues long. Trimming cost V 3 bases and J 2 bases, with 13 bases left between them.

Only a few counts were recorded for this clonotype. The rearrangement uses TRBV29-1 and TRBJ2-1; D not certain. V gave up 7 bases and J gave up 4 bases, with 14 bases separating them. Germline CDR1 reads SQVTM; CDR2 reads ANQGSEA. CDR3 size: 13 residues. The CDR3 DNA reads TGCAGCGGAGAAGTGCCGGATTACAATGAGCAGTTCTTC. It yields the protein CSGEVPDYNEQFF.

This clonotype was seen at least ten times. CDR3 amino acids: CASSSSGYQETQYF. CDR3 sequence (DNA): TGTGCCAGCAGCAGTAGCGGGTACCAAGAGACCCAGTACTTC. V is TRBV7-2 and J is TRBJ2-5; 7 bases agree with TRBD2. Germline-derived CDR1 and CDR2 are SGHTA and FQGNSA. The CDR3 is 14 residues long. V gave up 5 bases and J gave up 0 bases; unmatched junction bases: 3.

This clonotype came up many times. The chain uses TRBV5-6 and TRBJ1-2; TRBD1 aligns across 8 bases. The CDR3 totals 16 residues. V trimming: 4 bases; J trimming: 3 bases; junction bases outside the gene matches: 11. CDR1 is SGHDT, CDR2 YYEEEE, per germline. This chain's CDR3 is CASSPRTGGVHYGYTF. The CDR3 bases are TGTGCCAGCAGCCCCAGAACAGGGGGAGTACACTATGGCTACACCTTC.

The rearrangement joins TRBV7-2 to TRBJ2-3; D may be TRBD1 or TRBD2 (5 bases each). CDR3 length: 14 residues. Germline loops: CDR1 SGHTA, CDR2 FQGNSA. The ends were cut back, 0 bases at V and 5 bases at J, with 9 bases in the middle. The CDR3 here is CASSLALGVDTQYF. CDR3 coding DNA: TGTGCCAGCAGCTTAGCGTTGGGGGTAGATACGCAGTATTTT.

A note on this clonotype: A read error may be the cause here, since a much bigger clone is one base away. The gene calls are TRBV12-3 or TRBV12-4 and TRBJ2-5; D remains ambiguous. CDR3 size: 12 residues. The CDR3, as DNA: TGTTCCAGCAGTTTCTCACGAGAGACCCAGTACTTC. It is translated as CSSSFSRETQYF.

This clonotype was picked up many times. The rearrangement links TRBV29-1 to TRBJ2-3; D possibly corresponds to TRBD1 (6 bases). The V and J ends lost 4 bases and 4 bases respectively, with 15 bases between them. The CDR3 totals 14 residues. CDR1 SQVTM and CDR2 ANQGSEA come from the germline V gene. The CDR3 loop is CSVAGAGFADTQYF. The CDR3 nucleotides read TGCAGCGTTGCAGGGGCAGGGTTTGCAGATACGCAGTATTTT.

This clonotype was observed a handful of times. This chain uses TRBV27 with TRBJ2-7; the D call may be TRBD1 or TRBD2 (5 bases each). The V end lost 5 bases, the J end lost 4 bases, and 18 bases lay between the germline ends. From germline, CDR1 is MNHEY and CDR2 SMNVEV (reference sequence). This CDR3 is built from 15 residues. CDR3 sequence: CASSEVGRDPYEQYV. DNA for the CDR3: TGTGCCAGCAGTGAAGTTGGTCGGGACCCATACGAGCAGTACGTC.

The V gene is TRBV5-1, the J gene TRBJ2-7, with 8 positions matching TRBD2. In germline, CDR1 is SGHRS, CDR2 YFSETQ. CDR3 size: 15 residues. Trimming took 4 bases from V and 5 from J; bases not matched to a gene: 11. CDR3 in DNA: TGCGCCAGCAGCCCGGGGGGTAGCGGGATGCACGAGCAGTACGTC. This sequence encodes CASSPGGSGMHEQYV.

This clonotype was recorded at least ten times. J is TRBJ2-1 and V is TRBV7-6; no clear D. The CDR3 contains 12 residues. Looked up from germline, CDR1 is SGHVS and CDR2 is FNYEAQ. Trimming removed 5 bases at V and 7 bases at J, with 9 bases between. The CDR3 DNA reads TGTGCCAGCAGCGCCCGAGCGAATGAGCAGTTCTTC. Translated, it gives CASSARANEQFF.

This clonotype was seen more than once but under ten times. CDR3 residues: CASSLSDRGYEQYV. In DNA, the CDR3 is TGTGCCAGCTCACTTTCTGACAGGGGGTACGAGCAGTACGTC. The V gene is TRBV18, the J gene TRBJ2-7; TRBD1 matches at 9 bases. The CDR3 runs 14 residues. V dropped 4 bases and J dropped 4; count of bases not matched to a gene: 5. The germline CDR1 and CDR2 sequences are KGHSH and LQKENI.

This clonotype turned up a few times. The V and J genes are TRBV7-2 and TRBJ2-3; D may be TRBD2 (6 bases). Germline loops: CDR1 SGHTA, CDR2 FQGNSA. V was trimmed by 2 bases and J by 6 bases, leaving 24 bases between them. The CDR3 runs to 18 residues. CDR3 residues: CASSLLPPGLHKMDTQYF. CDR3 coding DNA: TGTGCCAGCAGCTTACTCCCCCCCGGACTACACAAGATGGATACGCAGTATTTT.

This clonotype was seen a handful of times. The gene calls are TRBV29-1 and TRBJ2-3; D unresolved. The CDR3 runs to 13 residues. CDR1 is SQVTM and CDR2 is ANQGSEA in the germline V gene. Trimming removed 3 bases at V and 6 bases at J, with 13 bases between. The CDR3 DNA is TGCAGCGTTGAGATCCTCGAGTGGGATACGCAGTATTTT. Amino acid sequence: CSVEILEWDTQYF.

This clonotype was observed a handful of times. The CDR3 here is CASSPGLRPYTDTQYF. Written as DNA, the CDR3 is TGTGCCAGCTCACCGGGGCTTAGGCCTTATACAGATACGCAGTATTTT. The chain is built from TRBV12-3 or TRBV12-4 and TRBJ2-3, with D tentatively TRBD1 or TRBD2 (5 bases each). Deletions cut 8 bases from V and 3 bases from J, with 21 bases between. The CDR3 length is 16 residues.

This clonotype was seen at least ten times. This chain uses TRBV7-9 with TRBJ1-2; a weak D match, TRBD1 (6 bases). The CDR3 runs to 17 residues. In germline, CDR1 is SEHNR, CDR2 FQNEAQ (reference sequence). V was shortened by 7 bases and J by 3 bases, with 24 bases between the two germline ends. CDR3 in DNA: TGTGCCAGCAAACGCCATAAACTCGGGGGCGAACACTATGGCTACACCTTC. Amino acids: CASKRHKLGGEHYGYTF.

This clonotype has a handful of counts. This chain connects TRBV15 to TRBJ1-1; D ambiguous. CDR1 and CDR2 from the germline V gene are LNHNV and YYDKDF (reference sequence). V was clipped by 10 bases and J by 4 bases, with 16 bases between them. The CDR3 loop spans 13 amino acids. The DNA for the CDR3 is TGTGCCATCAGAAGGGAGTTGGGCACTGAAGCTTTCTTT. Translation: CAIRRELGTEAFF.

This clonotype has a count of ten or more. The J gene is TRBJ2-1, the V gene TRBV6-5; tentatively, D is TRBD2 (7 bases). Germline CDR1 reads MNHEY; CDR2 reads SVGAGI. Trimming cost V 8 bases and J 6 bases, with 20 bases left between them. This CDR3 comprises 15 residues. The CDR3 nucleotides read TGTGCCAGCGGGGGCCTAGCGGAGGGTCGCAATGAGCAGTTCTTC. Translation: CASGGLAEGRNEQFF.

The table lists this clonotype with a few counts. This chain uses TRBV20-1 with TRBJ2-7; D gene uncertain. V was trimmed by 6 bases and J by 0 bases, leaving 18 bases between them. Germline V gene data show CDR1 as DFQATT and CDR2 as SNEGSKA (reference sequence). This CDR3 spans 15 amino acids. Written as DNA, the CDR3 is TGCAGTGCCAGCCCCCCGGGTTATAGCTCCTACGAGCAGTACTTC. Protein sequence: CSASPPGYSSYEQYF.

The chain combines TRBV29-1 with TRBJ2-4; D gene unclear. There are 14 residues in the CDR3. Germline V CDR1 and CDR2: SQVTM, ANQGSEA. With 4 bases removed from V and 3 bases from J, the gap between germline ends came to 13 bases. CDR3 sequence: CSVGHQEFKNIQYF. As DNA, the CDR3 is TGCAGCGTTGGGCACCAGGAATTCAAAAACATTCAGTACTTC.

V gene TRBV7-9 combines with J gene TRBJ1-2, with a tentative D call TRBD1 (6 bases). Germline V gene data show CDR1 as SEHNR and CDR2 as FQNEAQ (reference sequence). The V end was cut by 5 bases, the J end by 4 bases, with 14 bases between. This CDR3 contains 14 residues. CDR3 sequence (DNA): TGTGCCAGCAGCGTTAATGGACAGTCCTATGGCTACACCTTC. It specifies CASSVNGQSYGYTF. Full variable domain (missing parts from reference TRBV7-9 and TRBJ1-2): DTGVSQNPRHKITKRGQNVTFRCDPISEHNRLYWYRQTLGQGPEFLTYFQNEAQLEKSRLLSDRFSAERPKGSFSTLEIQRTEQGDSAMYLCASSVNGQSYGYTFGSGTRLTVV.

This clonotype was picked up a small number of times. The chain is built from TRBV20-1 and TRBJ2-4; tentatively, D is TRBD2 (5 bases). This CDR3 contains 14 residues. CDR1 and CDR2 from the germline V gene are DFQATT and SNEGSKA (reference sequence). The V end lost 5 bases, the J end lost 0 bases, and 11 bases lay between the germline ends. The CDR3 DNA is TGCAGTGCTCGGACTTCTCCAGCCAAAAACATTCAGTACTTC. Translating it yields CSARTSPAKNIQYF.

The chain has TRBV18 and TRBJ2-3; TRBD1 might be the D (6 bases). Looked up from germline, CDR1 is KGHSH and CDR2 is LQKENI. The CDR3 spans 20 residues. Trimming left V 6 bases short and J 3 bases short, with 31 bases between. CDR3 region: CASSAGKGQRAVGTTDTQYF. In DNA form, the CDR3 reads TGTGCCAGCTCCGCCGGGAAAGGACAGCGAGCGGTTGGGACGACAGATACGCAGTATTTT.

The CDR3 loop is CASSLSPGGETQYF. The CDR3, as DNA: TGTGCCAGCAGTTTATCGCCCGGAGGCGAGACCCAGTACTTC. The J gene is TRBJ2-5, the V gene TRBV12-3 or TRBV12-4; D perhaps matches TRBD2 (5 bases). CDR3 length: 14 residues. V was cut by 2 bases and J by 5 bases, with 12 bases left in between.

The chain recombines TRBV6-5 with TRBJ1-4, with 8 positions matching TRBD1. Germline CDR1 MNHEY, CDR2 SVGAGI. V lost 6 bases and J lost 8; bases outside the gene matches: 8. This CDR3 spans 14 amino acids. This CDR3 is CASSPTGVVEKLFF. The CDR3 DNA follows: TGTGCCAGCAGCCCGACAGGGGTAGTAGAAAAACTGTTTTTT.

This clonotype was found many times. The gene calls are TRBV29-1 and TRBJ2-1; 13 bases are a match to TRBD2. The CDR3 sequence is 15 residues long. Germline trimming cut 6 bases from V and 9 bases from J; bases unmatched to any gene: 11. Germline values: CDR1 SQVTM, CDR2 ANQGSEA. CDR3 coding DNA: TGCAGCGTCAGGACTAGCGGGAGCGCATGGGGTGAGCAGTTCTTC. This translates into CSVRTSGSAWGEQFF.

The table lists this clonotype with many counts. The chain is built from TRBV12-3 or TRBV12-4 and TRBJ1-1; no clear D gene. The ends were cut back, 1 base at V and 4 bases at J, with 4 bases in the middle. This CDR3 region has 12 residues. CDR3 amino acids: CASSLESTEAFF. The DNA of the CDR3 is TGTGCCAGCAGTTTAGAAAGCACTGAAGCTTTCTTT.